This TCR beta chain originates from a study of blood T cell repertoires in COVID-19 (TCRdb year 2020). Concerning the study at large: Samples from collaborators originated in the United States, Italy and Spain and spanned both the acute and convalescent phases of COVID-19. The prospective study material was composed of cDNA or gDNA derived from T cells, B-cell-depleted T cells, or PBMCs. Subjects who had been exposed to COVID-19, were actively infected with it, or had recovered from it provided the deeply sampled blood TCRbeta repertoires that made up the dataset. A freely available public database, intended as a resource for researchers studying the immune response to SARS-CoV-2, is where the repertoires were released. Samples were obtained from the ongoing ImmuneRACE study (first 160 participants) and from over a thousand subjects provided by 6 global collaborators. Nearly every sample came with metadata listing a de-identified subject ID, COVID-19 status, age in years and sex. Where HLA class I and class II types were available, the types were taken from metadata supplied by the sample provider, not from assay-based typing.

CDR1 WSHSY and CDR2 SAAADI are derived from the germline V gene. V and J lose 7 bases and 10 bases, and a span of 20 bases separates them. The CDR3 goes from the cysteine to the phenylalanine over 14 residues. The sequence is cut down to CDR3 DNA, 42 bases in frame from base 1. TCRbeta CDR3 regions were amplified from genomic DNA using the immunoSEQ Assay, a bias-controlled multiplex PCR. Turning to the authors' computational methods: The number of nucleated cells in each sample was estimated by amplification of reference gene primers within the assay. To quantify the absolute abundance of each unique TCRbeta CDR3 rearrangement, sequence reads were collapsed and filtered. For each sample, productive Simpson clonality was calculated by taking the square root of Simpson's diversity index across productive rearrangements. TCRdb obtained this table from immuneACCESS and retained in-frame rearrangements with V and J assigned. These tables miss some clones; where compared with another copy, unresolved V genes account for less than half of the shortfall, and the remainder is unexplained. V, J and clone size derive from that table, while D and trimming were established from the DNA sequence. The sample records about 210,000 clones, roughly 88% of which are singletons. About 10% of the sample is taken by the ten largest.

In the case of this clone: Its recognized antigen is unknown. The record has no base qualities; no much larger clone is one base away.

The investigation overall reported the following: The amount of clinical and demographic metadata varied by source and participant and was provided uncurated.

Collaborating institutions collected whole blood in K2EDTA tubes following their own protocols. For TCRbeta analysis, collaborators shipped samples as frozen whole blood, isolated PBMCs, or DNA extracted from either of those sample types. The clonotype comes from a man aged 45-65 years with active or convalescent COVID-19. Sequencing was carried out using peripheral blood. The chain is assembled from TRBV10-2 and TRBJ2-1; the D segment could be TRBD2, given 7 matching bases. The CDR3: CASTQPGGGGEQFF. The DNA reads TGCGCCAGCACCCAACCGGGCGGGGGCGGCGAGCAGTTCTTC.